These T cell receptor beta chains were read from a single sample in a study of OX40 agonist ivuxolimab in advanced cancers. Libraries were prepared by immunoSEQ multiplex PCR; TCRdb keeps only in-frame clonotypes and omits some of them. Here the sample spans roughly 35,000 clones, around 80% being singletons. The sample consisted of CD4+ or CD8+ T cells sorted from blood, taken in a trial of the OX40 agonist ivuxolimab. These receptors all come from an adult with an advanced solid tumor such as melanoma, head and neck, liver or kidney cancer. The CDR3 runs from the conserved cysteine through the conserved F or W.

j_call | cdr3_length | v_call | cdr3_aa
TRBJ2-1 | 14 | TRBV5-6 | CASSPWTDQGEQFF
TRBJ2-7 | 19 | TRBV2 | CASSGALSLRTGNSYEQYF
TRBJ2-3 | 14 | TRBV11-2 | CASSSGTSVGTQYF
TRBJ2-5 | 15 | TRBV27 | CASSALVGTKETQYF
TRBJ2-5 | 12 | TRBV5-1 | CASSPRGETQYF
TRBJ2-5 | 13 | TRBV7-9 | CASNRVYQETQYF
TRBJ1-5 | 13 | TRBV6-5 | CASSYSISQPQHF
TRBJ1-4 | 16 | TRBV6-6 | CASSLLPTGPSEKLFF
TRBJ2-1 | 16 | TRBV5-8 | CASSWKTSGSSHEQFF
TRBJ2-2 | 14 | TRBV11-3 | CASSGSRGTGELFF
TRBJ2-7 | 13 | TRBV7-3 | CASSLGRSYEQYF
TRBJ2-5 | 14 | TRBV10-3 | CAIRPGLGRETQYF
TRBJ2-5 | 11 | TRBV10-3 | CAIKEIGEQYF
TRBJ1-6 | 14 | TRBV14 | CASSRGFYNSPLHF
TRBJ2-7 | 13 | TRBV4-1 | CASSRGSPYEQYF
TRBJ1-5 | 13 | TRBV29-1 | CSVPDSSNQPQHF
TRBJ1-4 | 12 | TRBV29-1 | CSVWQGDEKLFF
TRBJ2-7 | 15 | TRBV5-5 | CASSLVGQGSYEQYF
TRBJ1-1 | 15 | TRBV28 | CASSSLGLGNTEAFF
TRBJ1-3 | 17 | TRBV21-1 | CASSKGRTIHSGNTIYF
TRBJ2-1 | 15 | TRBV5-5 | CASSLRTSSYNEQFF
TRBJ2-1 | 10 | TRBV11-2 | CASSLNEQFF
TRBJ2-5 | 14 | TRBV29-1 | CSVESIRSEETQYF
TRBJ1-2 | 13 | TRBV6-5 | CASASGANYGYTF
TRBJ1-6 | 14 | TRBV30 | CAWMAKGRHSPLHF
TRBJ2-1 | 16 | TRBV14 | CASSPAGISGRGKQFF
TRBJ2-4 | 15 | TRBV25-1 | CASRGDKLAKNIQYF
TRBJ2-5 | 13 | TRBV19 | CATSGAYQETQYF
TRBJ2-2 | 16 | TRBV5-1 | CASSLTTGAPPGELFF
TRBJ2-1 | 13 | TRBV11-2 | CASRPGGIHEQFF
TRBJ1-4 | 16 | TRBV27 | CASSRVFTGRSEKLFF
TRBJ2-1 | 19 | TRBV30 | CAWSVLDSLSSRSYNEQFF
TRBJ1-1 | 16 | TRBV4-1 | CASSHNTGADLTEAFF
TRBJ2-2 | 13 | TRBV11-2 | CASSPSTLGELFF
TRBJ2-5 | 16 | TRBV19 | CASSIDHGTGQETQYF
TRBJ1-4 | 16 | TRBV7-9 | CASSLVAGLLNEKLFF
TRBJ2-1 | 14 | TRBV5-1 | CASSPWTGGNEQFF
TRBJ2-7 | 14 | TRBV10-3 | CAISEAFGSYEQYF
TRBJ2-7 | 14 | TRBV19 | CASGPGTSTYEQYF
TRBJ1-5 | 13 | TRBV6-1 | CATYTGFRQPQHF
TRBJ1-6 | 15 | TRBV11-2 | CASSLVSSYNSPLHF
TRBJ1-1 | 13 | TRBV6-1 | CASTIFMNTEAFF
TRBJ1-6 | 11 | TRBV2 | CASSGNSPLHF
TRBJ1-2 | 13 | TRBV30 | CACPSIWYGGYTF
TRBJ2-7 | 14 | TRBV7-9 | CASSPTVPSYEQYF
TRBJ2-2 | 16 | TRBV7-3 | CASSLSGGARTGELFF
TRBJ2-7 | 13 | TRBV2 | CASSVGGGYEQYF
TRBJ1-1 | 14 | TRBV7-9 | CASSLLVSAAEAFF
TRBJ2-3 | 11 | TRBV20-1 | CKAVRTDTQYF
TRBJ2-1 | 17 | TRBV11-3 | CASSLGVTSGGYNEQFF
TRBJ2-7 | 16 | TRBV5-6 | CASSFVGQGVSYEQYF
TRBJ1-3 | 16 | TRBV6-5 | CASSYSQLGTGNTIYF
TRBJ2-5 | 10 | TRBV30 | CAWNQETQYF
TRBJ2-3 | 14 | TRBV5-4 | CASSLEGGTDTQYF
TRBJ2-7 | 14 | TRBV7-8 | CASSRTSGSGEQYF
TRBJ1-1 | 14 | TRBV18 | CASSPGQRNTEAFF
TRBJ2-2 | 16 | TRBV7-3 | CASSSGLAGAVGELFF